This T cell receptor (beta chain) was found in a study of PD-L1 blockade in urothelial cancer. As for time point: peripheral blood 6 weeks after treatment start. TCRdb's copy holds only in-frame clones and misses some; the assay was immunoSEQ multiplex PCR. Counted here are 66,000 or so clones, about nine tenths occurring once; the ten biggest clones make up around 11%. The input for sequencing was PBMCs, taken around atezolizumab (anti-PD-L1) treatment. The source of this sequence is a man aged 60-69 years with urothelial cancer.

The CDR3 reads CASSRAGLTEAFF. The CDR3 DNA reads TGCGCCAGCAGCAGAGCAGGGCTCACTGAAGCTTTCTTT. The chain couples TRBV10-1 to TRBJ1-1; maybe TRBD1 (5 bases). This CDR3 is built from 13 residues. Trimming took 6 bases from V and 4 from J, leaving 12 bases between them. Per the germline V gene, CDR1 is WNHNN and CDR2 is SYGVQD (reference sequence).